The sequence of this T cell receptor beta chain was determined in a study of T cell repertoires in cytomegalovirus infection. The wider study: Both a matching HLA type and CMV infection were indicated by public TCR beta signatures. Study observations and caveats: HLA-C-restricted CMV clonotypes gave the most frequent clonotype in two of eight donors. The study identified carriers of CMV plus the relevant HLA from cumulative public TCR beta family frequency.

Of note for this clonotype: What it binds is not known.

One entry per CDR3 protein results from TCRdb running MiXCR on the reads. Counted here are about 440,000 distinct CDR3 sequences, around 32% occurring once; the ten biggest clones make up around 13%. Germline assignment: CDR1 SNHLY and CDR2 FYNNEI. V shed 1 base and J 6 bases; nucleotides not matched to a gene: 6. The CDR3 loop spans 15 amino acids. The sequencing sample was made of PBMCs. The rearrangement links TRBV2 to TRBJ2-3; 8 bases align to TRBD1. This receptor was obtained from a human donor in good health (CMV status not recorded). Some clones in this sample may be carry-over from other donors' samples. The CDR3 region is CASSEEWDRHDTQYF. The CDR3 coding sequence is TGTGCCAGCAGTGAAGAATGGGACAGGCACGATACGCAGTATTTT.